These T cell receptor beta chains were read from a single sample in a study of CD8+CD57+ T cells in acquired aplastic anemia. TCRdb passed the reads through MiXCR, listing each CDR3 protein once. The table has 150,000 to 200,000 distinct CDR3 sequences, 40% to 60% seen once. Sequencing was carried out using sorted CD4+, CD8+, or CD8+CD57+ T cells (not recorded which) from PBMCs. These receptors all stem from a human donor with aplastic anemia. CDR3s include the opening cysteine and the closing phenylalanine or tryptophan. D genes are given only for firm matches. Size values are once, few and many counts, or a class for expanded clones, and some rows have none.

size: -; length: 15; D: -; J: TRBJ1-2; V: TRBV14; CDR3: CASSSARGADHGYTF; DNA: TGTGCCAGCAGCTCCGCACGGGGGGCGGATCATGGCTACACCTTC
size: -; length: 14; D: TRBD1; J: TRBJ1-2; V: TRBV24-1; CDR3: CATSDPTGDGGYTF; DNA: TGTGCCACCAGTGATCCGACAGGGGATGGGGGCTACACCTTC
size: once; length: 14; D: TRBD1; J: TRBJ1-4; V: TRBV2; CDR3: CASSDPGGGEKLFF; DNA: TGTGCCAGCAGTGACCCAGGGGGAGGAGAAAAACTGTTTTTT
size: once; length: 14; D: -; J: TRBJ2-7; V: TRBV7-2; CDR3: CASSPSPSSYEQYF; DNA: TGTGCCAGCAGCCCGTCCCCTAGCTCCTACGAGCAGTACTTC
size: many; length: 18; D: -; J: TRBJ2-2; V: TRBV14; CDR3: CASSQDLPTTFSTGELFF; DNA: TGTGCCAGCAGCCAAGACCTCCCCACGACGTTCAGCACCGGGGAGCTGTTTTTT
size: few; length: 15; D: -; J: TRBJ1-6; V: TRBV5-1; CDR3: CASSPSGDQNSPLHF; DNA: TGCGCCAGCAGCCCCTCAGGGGATCAGAATTCACCCCTCCACTTT
size: -; length: 13; D: -; J: TRBJ2-1; V: TRBV10-3; CDR3: CAITQSSYNEQFF; DNA: TGTGCCATCACCCAGAGCTCCTACAATGAGCAGTTCTTC
size: -; length: 13; D: -; J: TRBJ1-6; V: TRBV12-3/TRBV12-4; CDR3: CASSRQAYVPLHF; DNA: TGTGCCAGCAGTAGGCAGGCCTACGTTCCCCTCCACTTT
size: -; length: 15; D: TRBD1; J: TRBJ1-1; V: TRBV27; CDR3: CASSLSGQGGTEAFF; DNA: TGTGCCAGCAGTTTATCGGGACAGGGTGGCACTGAAGCTTTCTTT
size: -; length: 15; D: -; J: TRBJ2-5; V: TRBV19; CDR3: CASSTWTGGTETQYF; DNA: TGTGCCAGTAGTACGTGGACCGGAGGGACGGAGACCCAGTACTTC
size: -; length: 13; D: -; J: TRBJ2-5; V: TRBV14; CDR3: CASSQDQGKTQYF; DNA: TGTGCCAGCAGCCAAGATCAGGGGAAGACCCAGTACTTC
size: -; length: 12; D: TRBD1; J: TRBJ2-3; V: TRBV7-6; CDR3: CASSSRQGTQYF; DNA: TGTGCCAGCAGCTCCCGACAGGGTACGCAGTATTTT
size: many; length: 11; D: -; J: TRBJ2-7; V: TRBV2; CDR3: CASTTMNEQYF; DNA: TGTGCCAGCACGACTATGAACGAGCAGTACTTC
size: -; length: 16; D: TRBD2; J: TRBJ2-2; V: TRBV3-1; CDR3: CASSQGIAGDTGELFF; DNA: TGTGCCAGCAGCCAAGGCATAGCGGGAGACACCGGGGAGCTGTTTTTT
size: -; length: 15; D: TRBD1; J: TRBJ2-5; V: TRBV20-1; CDR3: CSARLDQGARETQYF; DNA: TGCAGTGCTAGATTGGACCAGGGGGCACGAGAGACCCAGTACTTC
size: few; length: 17; D: TRBD2; J: TRBJ2-7; V: TRBV3-1; CDR3: CASSPEGSGRGWYEQYF; DNA: TGTGCCAGCAGCCCTGAGGGTAGCGGGAGGGGATGGTACGAGCAGTACTTC
size: -; length: 13; D: -; J: TRBJ2-7; V: TRBV9; CDR3: CASSEDSWGVQYF; DNA: TGTGCCAGCAGCGAGGACAGCTGGGGGGTGCAGTACTTC
size: few; length: 14; D: -; J: TRBJ1-6; V: TRBV10-3; CDR3: CATGETTSPSPLHF; DNA: TGTGCCACGGGGGAAACAACCTCTCCTTCACCCCTCCACTTT
size: many; length: 17; D: TRBD1; J: TRBJ1-4; V: TRBV11-2; CDR3: CASSSRQGASDNEKLFF; DNA: TGTGCCAGCAGCTCGAGACAGGGGGCGAGTGATAATGAAAAACTGTTTTTT
size: -; length: 12; D: -; J: TRBJ2-1; V: TRBV10-3; CDR3: CAISSSYNEQFF; DNA: TGTGCCATCAGTTCCTCCTACAATGAGCAGTTCTTC
size: many; length: 14; D: TRBD1; J: TRBJ2-7; V: TRBV19; CDR3: CASSPGTGIYEQYF; DNA: TGTGCCAGTAGTCCAGGGACAGGAATTTACGAGCAGTACTTC
size: -; length: 17; D: -; J: TRBJ1-4; V: TRBV9; CDR3: CASSVSPGLGGMEKLFF; DNA: TGTGCCAGCAGCGTAAGTCCCGGCTTAGGTGGTATGGAAAAACTGTTTTTT
size: many; length: 9; D: -; J: TRBJ1-2; V: TRBV29-1; CDR3: CSVGDGPTF; DNA: TGCAGCGTTGGGGACGGGCCGACCTTC